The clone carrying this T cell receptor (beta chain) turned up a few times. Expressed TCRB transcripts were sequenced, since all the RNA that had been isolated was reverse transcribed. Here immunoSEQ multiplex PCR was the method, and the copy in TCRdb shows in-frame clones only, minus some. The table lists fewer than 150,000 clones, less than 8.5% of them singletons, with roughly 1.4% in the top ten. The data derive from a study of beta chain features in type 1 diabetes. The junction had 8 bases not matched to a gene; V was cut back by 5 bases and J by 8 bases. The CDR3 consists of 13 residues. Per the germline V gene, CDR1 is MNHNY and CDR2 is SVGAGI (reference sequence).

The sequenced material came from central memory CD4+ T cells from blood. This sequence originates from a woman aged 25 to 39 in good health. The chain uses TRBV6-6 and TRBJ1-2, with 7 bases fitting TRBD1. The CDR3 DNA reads TGTGCCAGCAGTAGGGGGCCCCTTCGGGGCTACACCTTC. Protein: CASSRGPLRGYTF.